The clone carrying this T cell receptor beta chain appeared a few times. This CDR3 region has 14 residues. Looked up from germline, CDR1 is MNHEY and CDR2 is SMNVEV (reference sequence). Trimming stripped 2 bases from V and 7 bases from J, with 14 bases between. The data stem from a study of blood T cell repertoires in COVID-19. Overall study context: T cells, B-cell-depleted T cells, or PBMCs supplied cDNA or gDNA.

The method was immunoSEQ multiplex PCR; TCRdb's version includes in-frame clones alone and lacks a portion of them. The data hold over 50,000 clones, with roughly nine tenths observed a single time. The chain recombines TRBV27 with TRBJ1-2, with D maybe TRBD1 (5 bases). The sequence derives from a woman aged 60 to 75 with active or convalescent COVID-19. Sequencing was done on a sample of peripheral blood. The CDR3 DNA is TGTGCCAGCAGTTTAGGGGCAGGGATCTTTGGCTACACCTTC. It translates to CASSLGAGIFGYTF.